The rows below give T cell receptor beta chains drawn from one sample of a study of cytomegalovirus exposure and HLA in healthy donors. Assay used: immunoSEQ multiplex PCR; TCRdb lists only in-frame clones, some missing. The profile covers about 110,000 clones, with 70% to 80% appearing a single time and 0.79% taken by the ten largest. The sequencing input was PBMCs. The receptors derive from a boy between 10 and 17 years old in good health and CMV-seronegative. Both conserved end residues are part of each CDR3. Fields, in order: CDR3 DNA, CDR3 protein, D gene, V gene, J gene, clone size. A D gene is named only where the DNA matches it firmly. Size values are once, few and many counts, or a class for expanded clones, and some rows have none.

DNA: TGTGACAGCAGCCCCAGGGGACAGGGCTCGAGTAGCGGGAGTGCCGGGGAGCTGTTTTTT
CDR3: CDSSPRGQGSSSGSAGELFF
D: .
V: TRBV5-4
J: TRBJ2-2
size: .

DNA: TGCAGCGTTGTACAGGTTGAAGCTTTCTTT
CDR3: CSVVQVEAFF
D: .
V: TRBV29-1
J: TRBJ1-1
size: .

DNA: TGTGCCAGCGCGGACAGCTACACTGAAGCTTTCTTT
CDR3: CASADSYTEAFF
D: .
V: TRBV2
J: TRBJ1-1
size: .

DNA: TGCGCCAGCAGCTTGGCCGACCGGGGGAGATTTAACTACAATGAGCAGTTCTTC
CDR3: CASSLADRGRFNYNEQFF
D: .
V: TRBV5-1
J: TRBJ2-1
size: .

DNA: TGTGCCAGCAGCTTATTCGACATCGATGAGCAGTTCTTC
CDR3: CASSLFDIDEQFF
D: .
V: TRBV11-2
J: TRBJ2-1
size: once

DNA: TGTGCCAGCAGAACAATCGGAAGGGGGCCGAACACTGAAGCTTTCTTT
CDR3: CASRTIGRGPNTEAFF
D: TRBD1
V: TRBV28
J: TRBJ1-1
size: .

DNA: TGTGCCAGCCAGGGGAGTGGAAATCCTGAAGCTTTCTTT
CDR3: CASQGSGNPEAFF
D: .
V: TRBV6-5
J: TRBJ1-1
size: .

DNA: TGTGCCAGCTCACCAGTAGCGGGAGCCGGCTACGAGCAGTACTTC
CDR3: CASSPVAGAGYEQYF
D: TRBD2
V: TRBV18
J: TRBJ2-7
size: .

DNA: TGTGCCAGCAGCTTAGGACTGCGTGAAAAACTGTTTTTT
CDR3: CASSLGLREKLFF
D: .
V: TRBV7-2
J: TRBJ1-4
size: .

DNA: TGTGCCATCAGTTCCGGGACAGTAAGTGGTGAGCAGTTCTTC
CDR3: CAISSGTVSGEQFF
D: TRBD1
V: TRBV10-3
J: TRBJ2-1
size: few

DNA: TGTGCCAGCAGCAAAGTCTTTGTACTAGCGGGAGGGCCTGTTTCTCGTCATGAGCAGTTCTTC
CDR3: CASSKVFVLAGGPVSRHEQFF
D: .
V: TRBV21-1
J: TRBJ2-1
size: .

DNA: TGTGCCAGCAGCCATCAACGACTAGCGGGAGTTGAGCAGTTCTTC
CDR3: CASSHQRLAGVEQFF
D: TRBD2
V: TRBV7-3
J: TRBJ2-1
size: once

DNA: TGTGCCAGCAGTTGGGACGGACAGGGCTACACTGAAGCTTTCTTT
CDR3: CASSWDGQGYTEAFF
D: TRBD1
V: TRBV28
J: TRBJ1-1
size: .

DNA: TGTGCCAGCAGACTAGGGACTAGCAATACCGGGGCCAACGTCCTGACTTTC
CDR3: CASRLGTSNTGANVLTF
D: TRBD2
V: TRBV4-2
J: TRBJ2-6
size: few

DNA: TGTGCCACGACGGGGCAGGGACATCCTGGAAACACCATATATTTT
CDR3: CATTGQGHPGNTIYF
D: .
V: TRBV10-3
J: TRBJ1-3
size: .

DNA: TGTGCCAGCAGCGAGGGACTGGCGGTCTCCTACAATGAGCAGTTCTTC
CDR3: CASSEGLAVSYNEQFF
D: .
V: TRBV7-2
J: TRBJ2-1
size: .

DNA: TGTGCCAGCAGTAAGGGGGGCACAGATACGCAGTATTTT
CDR3: CASSKGGTDTQYF
D: .
V: TRBV28
J: TRBJ2-3
size: .

DNA: TGTGCCAGCAACTCGGACAGCTCCTACAATGAGCAGTTCTTC
CDR3: CASNSDSSYNEQFF
D: .
V: TRBV9
J: TRBJ2-1
size: .